This T cell receptor beta chain was documented in a study of CD8 T cells in ankylosing spondylitis. Study findings and constraints: Reactive arthritis synovial fluid and blood previously showed some of these motif variants. Matched ankylosing spondylitis synovial fluid reportedly contained a significantly enriched population of disease-linked clones. Ankylosing spondylitis blood appeared to be characterized by a TCR beta motif of eight highly homologous variants. Disease-linked clones had a CD8+ phenotype and relatively low frequency in peripheral blood.

There are a few counts of this clonotype. No antigen is known for it. TCRdb ran MiXCR on the 5' RACE reads and lists one entry per CDR3 protein. In the table there are over 700,000 distinct CDR3 sequences, 15% to 20% of which are singletons. CDR1 and CDR2 from the germline V gene are MDHEN and SYDVKM. The J segment lost 0 bases and the V segment lost 6 bases, leaving 10 bases of the junction unmatched. CDR3 length equals 16 residues. The chain employs TRBV28 and TRBJ2-7; 8 bases line up with TRBD2. Material for sequencing was blood, either unsorted or a sorted T cell fraction (not recorded which). This receptor was obtained from a male donor with ankylosing spondylitis. The CDR3 nucleotides read TGTGCCAGCAGCTTTACCGGGACTAGGGGCTCCTACGAGCAGTACTTC. Residues: CASSFTGTRGSYEQYF.